A single TCR beta chain is shown here with its context. No cognate antigen has been identified for it. Base qualities are missing; no much larger clone stands one base away. The data were obtained in a study of lymphopenia after photon versus proton radiotherapy (dated by TCRdb to between 2017 and 2020). Some background on the complete study: Photon and proton radiation therapy were compared by the study for their immunological effects in patients with gastrointestinal tumors who developed high-grade lymphopenia. The cohort included roughly 20 patients with gastrointestinal tumors who developed lymphopenia after receiving either photon or proton therapy. The goal of the study was to characterize the differences between the two radiation modalities in how they affect the immune system.

On the study overall, not on this receptor specifically: During treatment, patients who received proton therapy stayed relatively stable, whereas patients who received photon therapy lost naive T cells and TCR diversity and gained effector/memory populations. After the lymphocyte count nadir, repertoires from photon-treated patients showed oligoclonal expansion, particularly of CD8+ Temra cells, and this expansion drove the decline in diversity. Across the cohort, an inverse correlation was found between a larger post-nadir drop in TCR diversity and overall survival time among patients who died. The survival association was assessed only in patients who died, and better survival with proton therapy was presented by the authors as a possibility rather than a demonstrated result.

Trimming accounts for 5 bases at V and 5 bases at J, while the number of junction bases matched to no gene is 9. From cysteine to phenylalanine, the CDR3 is 17 amino acids long. This entry keeps only the CDR3 DNA: 51 bases, framed from base 1. CDR1 and CDR2, looked up from the germline V gene (reference sequence), are LNHDA and SQIVND. Library construction relied on the immunoSEQ multiplex PCR assay. Alongside multiparametric flow cytometry, deep sequencing of rearranged TCR beta loci was used to profile the T cell repertoires. The table comes from immuneACCESS by way of TCRdb, which keeps in-frame sequences with V and J called. Part of the clones is missing from these tables; in studies checked, under half for an unresolved V gene and the rest for unknown reasons. The sample includes under 15,000 clones, with about 89% observed a single time. In total, the top ten clones hold 3.3% of the sample.

The receptor was derived from a man aged 55 to 70 with pancreatic cancer. Material: peripheral blood, obtained from a patient treated with proton-based radiotherapy. This chain is built from TRBV19 and TRBJ2-1, with 13 bases matching TRBD2. CDR3 loop: CASSSRTSGSYNNEQFF. Read as DNA, the sequence is TGTGCCAGTAGTTCCCGGACTAGCGGGAGTTATAACAATGAGCAGTTCTTC.